A selection of T cell receptor beta chains follows, all from one sample in a study of cytomegalovirus exposure and HLA in healthy donors. Some clones are missing from TCRdb's copy, which holds only in-frame ones; the method was immunoSEQ multiplex PCR. The sample holds more than 150,000 clones, roughly 80% seen once. Sequenced material: PBMCs. The source is a man between 40 and 49 years old in good health and CMV-seropositive. The CDR3 runs from the conserved cysteine through the conserved F or W. The D gene is left open where the match is weak. Clone sizes are given selectively: once, few, many, or a class where the clone is expanded.

>TRBV6-6|.|16|.|TRBJ2-7
TGTGCCAGCAGTTACTCGGCGTGGACAGACGGCCACGAGCAGTACTTC
CASSYSAWTDGHEQYF
>TRBV5-1|.|14|few|TRBJ2-5
TGCGCCAGCAGCTTGGCTGCCAGTCAAGAGACCCAGTACTTC
CASSLAASQETQYF
>TRBV27|TRBD1|14|.|TRBJ1-1
TGTGCCAGCAATGTACAGGGGGCGCGAACTGAAGCTTTCTTT
CASNVQGARTEAFF
>TRBV6-4|.|14|.|TRBJ2-2
TGTGCCAGCAGCCGGGACATGGGGACCGGGGAGCTGTTTTTT
CASSRDMGTGELFF
>TRBV30|TRBD1|13|.|TRBJ1-2
TGTGCCTGGAGCGGGAAGGGGGCCGATGGCTACACCTTC
CAWSGKGADGYTF
>TRBV28|TRBD1|16|few|TRBJ1-6
TGTGCCAGCAATGAGGGACAGGGGGGAAACAATTCACCCCTCCACTTT
CASNEGQGGNNSPLHF
>TRBV7-9|TRBD1|12|few|TRBJ2-7
TGTTCCAGCAGCCGGGACAGCTACGAGCAGTACTTC
CSSSRDSYEQYF
>TRBV7-9|.|12|.|TRBJ2-7
TGTGCCACCTCCGACAGGACCTACGAGCAGTACTTC
CATSDRTYEQYF
>TRBV7-7|.|14|.|TRBJ2-5
TGTGCTAGCAGCGTCGGGCTGGGGCTGGAGACCCAGTACTTC
CASSVGLGLETQYF
>TRBV6-6|.|12|.|TRBJ1-1
TGTGCCAGCTTAGTGAGGGGGACTGAAGCTTTCTTT
CASLVRGTEAFF
>TRBV6-5|.|15|few|TRBJ2-3
TGTGCCAGCAGTTACGGGACTGCCACCTCCGATACGCAGTATTTT
CASSYGTATSDTQYF
>TRBV7-3|TRBD2|17|.|TRBJ2-3
TGTGCCAGCAGCCAAAGCGCGCGGGGGGGCGGGACAGATACGCAGTATTTT
CASSQSARGGGTDTQYF
>TRBV9|TRBD1|13|.|TRBJ2-5
TGTGCCAGCAGCCGACAGGGGGCGGAGACCCAGTACTTC
CASSRQGAETQYF
>TRBV7-2|TRBD1|14|.|TRBJ2-7
TGTGCCAGCAGCTTAGCAGGGGGCGGCGACGAGCAGTACTTC
CASSLAGGGDEQYF
>TRBV27|.|15|once|TRBJ2-7
TGTGCCAGCAGACCCCTCGGAGGGGATACCTACGAGCAGTACTTC
CASRPLGGDTYEQYF
>TRBV9|TRBD2|16|.|TRBJ2-5
TGTGCCAGCAGCGTAGCTGGACGGGGGGGAGAAGAGACCCAGTACTTC
CASSVAGRGGEETQYF
>TRBV6-4|TRBD1|14|.|TRBJ1-6
TGTGCCAGCAGCCTGACAGGGGAGTATTCACCCCTCCACTTT
CASSLTGEYSPLHF
>TRBV5-4|.|15|.|TRBJ2-3
TGTGCCAGCAGCTTGGGGGGGGGCGGGACAGATACGCAGTATTTT
CASSLGGGGTDTQYF
>TRBV7-9|.|13|.|TRBJ1-1
TGTGCCAGCAGCCGACAGGAGTTCACTGAAGCTTTCTTT
CASSRQEFTEAFF
>TRBV4-3|.|19|.|TRBJ2-4
TGCGCCAGCAGCCGGGGAATTGGGGCTGGGGGACTAGCCAAAAACATTCAGTACTTC
CASSRGIGAGGLAKNIQYF
>TRBV9|.|15|.|TRBJ1-1
TGTGCCAGCAGCCCCCAGTGGGGGGGGAACACTGAAGCTTTCTTT
CASSPQWGGNTEAFF
>TRBV11-2|.|10|.|TRBJ2-7
TGTGCCAGCAGGGGGAGCGAGCAGTACTTC
CASRGSEQYF